This T cell receptor beta chain was found in a study of blood T cell repertoires in COVID-19. Study details: Whether acute or convalescent, the COVID-19 samples came from the United States, Italy and Spain. The analysed material was cDNA or gDNA that came from T cells, B-cell-depleted T cells, or PBMCs.

Per the study methods: Amplified reference gene primers provided the basis for estimating nucleated cell counts. Clones were read by immunoSEQ multiplex PCR, and TCRdb kept only the in-frame ones, dropping some. D and trimming were read from the DNA, whereas the V and J calls and clone size are those reported in that table. Of about 64,000 clones detected, over 60% appear once; the ten largest clones hold less than 6%. This clone was detected once. Other DNA sequences in the sample encode the same CDR3. Germline V gene lookup returns CDR1 KGHSH and CDR2 LQKENI. Trimming stripped 2 bases from V and 1 base from J, with 6 bases between. The CDR3 spans 14 residues.

The V call is TRBV18, the J call TRBJ1-5, with a tentative D call TRBD1 (6 bases). Sequencing was done on a sample of peripheral blood. This TCR derives from a human donor in a cohort sampled during active COVID-19. The CDR3: CASSPGQSNQPQHF. The CDR3, as DNA: TGTGCCAGCTCACCAGGACAGAGCAATCAGCCCCAGCATTTT.